Sequencing of this T cell receptor beta chain was carried out in a study of tumor and adjacent non-tumor tissue in lung cancer. Across the whole study: There were some 11 adenocarcinoma, a couple of squamous cell carcinoma and 1 small cell lung cancer cases.

RNA was extracted from bulk tissue without any cell sorting. TCRbeta libraries were built with three rounds of nested PCR, modified from ARM-PCR. TCRdb itself ran the multiplex PCR reads through MiXCR, one entry per CDR3 protein. The sample has 100,000 to 150,000 distinct CDR3 sequences, 66% seen once. As for this clonotype: Its cognate antigen is unknown.

The trim removed 2 bases at V and 14 bases at J, leaving 16 bases unmatched. Per the germline V gene, CDR1 is MNHEY and CDR2 is SVGEGT. The CDR3 contains 16 residues. Study observations and caveats: In normal lung, the top 100 clones were significantly more dominant than in tumor.

Sequencing was performed on lung tumor tissue. This chain connects TRBV6-2 or TRBV6-3 to TRBJ2-3; 10 bases are a match to TRBD2. The receptor was derived from a man aged 25 to 40 with non-small cell lung cancer. CDR3 in amino acids: CASSYGLAGEGDTLYF. The CDR3 DNA is TGTGCCAGCAGTTACGGCCTAGCGGGGGAGGGGGATACACTGTATTTT.